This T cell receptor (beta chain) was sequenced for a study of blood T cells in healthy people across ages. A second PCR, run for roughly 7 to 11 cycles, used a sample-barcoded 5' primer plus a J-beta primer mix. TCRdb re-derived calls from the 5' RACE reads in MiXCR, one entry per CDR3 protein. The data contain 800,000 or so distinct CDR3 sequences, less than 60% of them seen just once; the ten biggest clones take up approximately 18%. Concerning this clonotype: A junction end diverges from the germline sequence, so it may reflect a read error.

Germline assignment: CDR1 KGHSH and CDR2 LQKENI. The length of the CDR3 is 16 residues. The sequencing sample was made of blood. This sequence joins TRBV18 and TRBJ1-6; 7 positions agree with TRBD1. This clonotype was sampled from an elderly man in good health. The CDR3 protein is CASSQQGNSHNSPLHF. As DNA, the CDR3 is TGTGCCAGCTCGCAACAGGGGAACTCCCATAATTCACCCCTCCACTTT.